A selection of T cell receptor beta chains follows, all from one sample in a study of blood T cell repertoires in COVID-19. Clones were sequenced by immunoSEQ multiplex PCR, and TCRdb holds only the in-frame ones, with some missing. Of under 500,000 clones listed, 87% are singletons. The sequencing sample was made of PBMCs or T cells enriched from blood (not recorded which). Source of these receptors: a woman in her late teens or twenties with acute COVID-19. Each CDR3 is given with its conserved first and last residue. Fields, in order: clone size, J gene, D gene, V gene, CDR3 DNA, CDR3 protein. The D gene is left open where the match is weak. Size is omitted from some rows. Given values are once, few, many or a class for expanded clones.

. | TRBJ1-1 | . | TRBV27 | TGTGCCAGCAGTTTATCTCTCGGTCAGGGGCACACTGAAGCTTTCTTT | CASSLSLGQGHTEAFF
. | TRBJ2-5 | TRBD2 | TRBV5-6 | TGTGCCAGCAGCTTCGGACTAGCGGCAATCCAAGAGACCCAGTACTTC | CASSFGLAAIQETQYF
. | TRBJ2-1 | . | TRBV7-2 | TGTGCCAGCAGCTTAGTCAGCGGGTCTGATTTGTACAATGAGCAGTTCTTC | CASSLVSGSDLYNEQFF
. | TRBJ2-7 | . | TRBV21-1 | TGTGCCAGCAGCAAATGGACAGGGGGCTACCCAAGGGAATACGAGCAGTACTTC | CASSKWTGGYPREYEQYF
once | TRBJ2-1 | TRBD2 | TRBV5-1 | TGCGCCAGTCGAACTAGCGGGGGTAACAATGAGCAGTTCTTC | CASRTSGGNNEQFF
. | TRBJ1-5 | . | TRBV9 | TGTGCCAGCAGCGTAGGCGGGGATAATCAGCCCCAGCATTTT | CASSVGGDNQPQHF
. | TRBJ2-1 | TRBD2 | TRBV30 | TGTGCCTGGAGTGTACGGGGAGGGATGGGCCTCGGAAAATACAATGAGCAGTTCTTC | CAWSVRGGMGLGKYNEQFF
. | TRBJ1-3 | TRBD1 | TRBV19 | TGTGCCAGTAGGGACAGGACCTTCTCTGGAAACACCATATATTTT | CASRDRTFSGNTIYF
. | TRBJ2-3 | TRBD2 | TRBV3-1/TRBV3-2 | TGTGCCAGCAGCCAAGACTTAGCGGGGGGGCATACGCAGTATTTT | CASSQDLAGGHTQYF
once | TRBJ1-1 | . | TRBV20-1 | TGCAGTGCTAGTAGGAGGGAGACTGAAGCTTTCTTT | CSASRRETEAFF
. | TRBJ2-7 | . | TRBV6-2/TRBV6-3 | TGTGCCAGCAGTCCCCGGACAGCGATTCACTACGAGCAGTACTTC | CASSPRTAIHYEQYF
. | TRBJ2-7 | TRBD1 | TRBV6-6 | TGTGCCAGCAGAAAGGGGGACAGGGGGGACCACGAGCAGTACTTC | CASRKGDRGDHEQYF
. | TRBJ1-1 | TRBD1 | TRBV28 | TGTGCCAGCAGTTACTCGGGACAGCCATACACTGAAGCTTTCTTT | CASSYSGQPYTEAFF
. | TRBJ2-1 | TRBD2 | TRBV4-2 | TGTGCCAGCAGCCAAGATCTAGCGGGCTCCTACAATGAGCAGTTCTTC | CASSQDLAGSYNEQFF
. | TRBJ1-5 | TRBD1 | TRBV24-1 | TGTGCCACCAGTGACGGGCCGACAGGGCATTATAGCAATCAGCCCCAGCATTTT | CATSDGPTGHYSNQPQHF
. | TRBJ2-2 | TRBD2 | TRBV28 | TGTGCCAGCAGTCCTGACGGGAGGGGCACCGGGGAGCTGTTTTTT | CASSPDGRGTGELFF
. | TRBJ2-3 | TRBD1 | TRBV5-1 | TGCGCCAGCAGCTTGCTGACAGGGAGTCGTGATACGCAGTATTTT | CASSLLTGSRDTQYF
. | TRBJ1-1 | . | TRBV10-1 | TGCGCCAGCAGTGAGACCCTGACAGAGTCGAACACTGAAGCTTTCTTT | CASSETLTESNTEAFF
. | TRBJ2-7 | TRBD2 | TRBV6-5 | TGTGCCAGCAGTCGTCTAGCGGGAGGCTACGAGCAGTACTTC | CASSRLAGGYEQYF
. | TRBJ2-3 | TRBD1 | TRBV19 | TGTGCCAGTATCCCCCGGGACAGGACAGATACGCAGTATTTT | CASIPRDRTDTQYF
. | TRBJ2-7 | . | TRBV6-2/TRBV6-3 | TGTGCCAGCAGTTATTGGCAAACACCCCAGTACTTC | CASSYWQTPQYF
. | TRBJ1-1 | . | TRBV10-3 | TGTGCCATTGCGGGAGGGGTGAACACTGAAGCTTTCTTT | CAIAGGVNTEAFF
. | TRBJ1-3 | . | TRBV6-1 | TGTGCCAGCAGTGAGCTAAGGGGGAGCTCTGGAAACACCATATATTTT | CASSELRGSSGNTIYF
. | TRBJ1-1 | . | TRBV28 | TGTGCCTCCAGCAGCCCTTCGGGGAACACTGAAGCTTTCTTT | CASSSPSGNTEAFF
once | TRBJ2-3 | TRBD2 | TRBV28 | TGTGCCAGCAGGCTAGCGGGGGGCACAGATACGCAGTATTTT | CASRLAGGTDTQYF
. | TRBJ1-1 | . | TRBV4-2 | TGTGCCAGCAGCCAAGCTACGCTAGAAGTGAACACTGAAGCTTTCTTT | CASSQATLEVNTEAFF
. | TRBJ2-7 | . | TRBV7-8 | TGTGCCAGCGCAGGGCTTCTCTCCTACGAGCAGTACTTC | CASAGLLSYEQYF
once | TRBJ2-2 | TRBD1 | TRBV11-2 | TGTGCCAGCAGTAGACAGGGCGGTAGCGGGGAGCTGTTTTTT | CASSRQGGSGELFF
. | TRBJ2-1 | TRBD2 | TRBV27 | TGTGCCAGCTGCCCGGGAGGGGCGTACAATGAGCAGTTCTTC | CASCPGGAYNEQFF
once | TRBJ1-2 | TRBD1 | TRBV3-1/TRBV3-2 | TGTGCCAGCAGCCAAGATGGTTGGGACAGACACTATGGCTACACCTTC | CASSQDGWDRHYGYTF
. | TRBJ2-2 | . | TRBV19 | TGTGCCAGTAGTAGAAACAGGGTCGCGAACACCGGGGAGCTGTTTTTT | CASSRNRVANTGELFF
. | TRBJ2-1 | TRBD2 | TRBV19 | TGTGCCAGTAGTATTAGCGGGAGCTCCTACAATGAGCAGTTCTTC | CASSISGSSYNEQFF
. | TRBJ1-2 | . | TRBV18 | TGTGCCAGCTCACCACCTAAGGGGTTGGGCTATGGCTACACCTTC | CASSPPKGLGYGYTF
few | TRBJ2-7 | TRBD2 | TRBV3-1/TRBV3-2 | TGTGCCAGCAGCCCCTGGATGGCGGGGGATTACGAGCAGTACTTC | CASSPWMAGDYEQYF
. | TRBJ2-5 | TRBD1 | TRBV12-5 | TGTGCTAGTGGCTACAGGGGCCAAGAGACCCAGTACTTC | CASGYRGQETQYF